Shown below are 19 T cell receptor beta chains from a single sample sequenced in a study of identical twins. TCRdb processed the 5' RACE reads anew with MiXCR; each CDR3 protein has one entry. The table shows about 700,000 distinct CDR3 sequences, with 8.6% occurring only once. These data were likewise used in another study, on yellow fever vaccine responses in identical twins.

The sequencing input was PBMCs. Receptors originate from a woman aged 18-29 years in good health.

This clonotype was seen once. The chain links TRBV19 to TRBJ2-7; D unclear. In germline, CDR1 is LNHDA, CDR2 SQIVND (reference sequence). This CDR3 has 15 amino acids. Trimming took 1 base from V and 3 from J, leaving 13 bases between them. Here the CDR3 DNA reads TGTGCCAGTAGTATAGGAGCAGGCGGAGTCTACGAGCAGTACTTC. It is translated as CASSIGAGGVYEQYF.

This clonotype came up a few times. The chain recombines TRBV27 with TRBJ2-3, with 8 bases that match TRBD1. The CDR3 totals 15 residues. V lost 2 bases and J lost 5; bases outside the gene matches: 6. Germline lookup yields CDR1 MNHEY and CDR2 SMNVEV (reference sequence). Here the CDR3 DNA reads TGTGCCAGCAGTTTACCAGGGGGCGAAGTAGATACGCAGTATTTT. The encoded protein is CASSLPGGEVDTQYF.

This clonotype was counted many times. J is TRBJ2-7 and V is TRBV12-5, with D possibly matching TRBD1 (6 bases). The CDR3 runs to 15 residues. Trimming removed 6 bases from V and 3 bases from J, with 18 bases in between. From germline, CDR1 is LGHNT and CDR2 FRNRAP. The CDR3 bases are TGTGCTAGTGGCCGTCTCGGGACACCTTACTACGAGCAGTACTTC. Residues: CASGRLGTPYYEQYF. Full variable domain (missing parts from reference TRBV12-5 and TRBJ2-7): DARVTQTPRHKVTEMGQEVTMRCQPILGHNTVFWYRQTMMQGLELLAYFRNRAPLDDSGMPKDRFSAEMPDATLATLKIQPSEPRDSAVYFCASGRLGTPYYEQYFGPGTRLTVT.

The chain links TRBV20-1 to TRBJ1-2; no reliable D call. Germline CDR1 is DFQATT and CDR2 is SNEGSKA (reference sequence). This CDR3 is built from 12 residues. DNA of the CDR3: TGCAGGTTATGGGCTATTGACTATGGCTACACCTTC. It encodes CRLWAIDYGYTF.

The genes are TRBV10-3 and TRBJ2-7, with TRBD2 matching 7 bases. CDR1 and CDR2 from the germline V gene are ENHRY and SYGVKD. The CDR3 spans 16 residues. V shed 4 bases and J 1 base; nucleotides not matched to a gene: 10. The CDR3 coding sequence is TGTGCCATCAGTGTGGGATTCGGGGGGTTTTCCTACGAGCAGTACTTC. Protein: CAISVGFGGFSYEQYF.

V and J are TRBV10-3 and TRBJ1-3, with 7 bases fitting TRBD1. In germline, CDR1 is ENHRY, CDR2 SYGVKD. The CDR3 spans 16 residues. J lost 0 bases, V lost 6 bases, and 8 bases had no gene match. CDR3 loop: CAISTGTANSGNTIYF. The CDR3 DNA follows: TGTGCCATCAGCACCGGGACAGCTAACTCTGGAAACACCATATATTTT.

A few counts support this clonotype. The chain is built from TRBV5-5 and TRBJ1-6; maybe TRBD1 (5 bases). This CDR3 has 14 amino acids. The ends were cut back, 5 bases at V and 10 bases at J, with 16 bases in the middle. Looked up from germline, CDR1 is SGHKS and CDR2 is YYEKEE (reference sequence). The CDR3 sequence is CASRVGHGESPLHF. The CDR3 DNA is TGTGCCAGCAGGGTTGGACACGGGGAATCACCCCTCCACTTT.

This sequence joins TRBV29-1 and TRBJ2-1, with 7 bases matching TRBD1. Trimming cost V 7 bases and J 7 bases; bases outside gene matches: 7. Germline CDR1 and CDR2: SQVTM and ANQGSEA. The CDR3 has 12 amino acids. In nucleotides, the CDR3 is TGCAGCGCTATAGACAGGGTAAATGAGCAGTTCTTC. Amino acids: CSAIDRVNEQFF.

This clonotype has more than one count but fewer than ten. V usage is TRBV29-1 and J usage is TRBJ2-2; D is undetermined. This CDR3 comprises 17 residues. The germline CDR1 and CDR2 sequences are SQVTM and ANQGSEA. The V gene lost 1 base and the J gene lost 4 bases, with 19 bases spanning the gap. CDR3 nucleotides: TGCAGCGTTGAAGTGGTGGGCAGGTTGGATTTCACCGGGGAGCTGTTTTTT. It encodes CSVEVVGRLDFTGELFF.

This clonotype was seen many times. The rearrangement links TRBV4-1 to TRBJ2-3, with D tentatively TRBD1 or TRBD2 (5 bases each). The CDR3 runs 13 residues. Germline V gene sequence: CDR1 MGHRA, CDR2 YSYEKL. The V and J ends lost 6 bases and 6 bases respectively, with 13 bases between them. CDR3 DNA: TGCGCCAGCAGAGGGACCGGGGAGGATACGCAGTATTTT. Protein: CASRGTGEDTQYF.

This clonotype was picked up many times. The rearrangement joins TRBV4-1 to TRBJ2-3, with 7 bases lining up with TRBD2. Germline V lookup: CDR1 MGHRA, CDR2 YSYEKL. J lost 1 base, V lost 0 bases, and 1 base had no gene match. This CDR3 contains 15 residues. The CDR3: CASSQDREGTDTQYF. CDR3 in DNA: TGCGCCAGCAGCCAAGATCGGGAGGGCACAGATACGCAGTATTTT.

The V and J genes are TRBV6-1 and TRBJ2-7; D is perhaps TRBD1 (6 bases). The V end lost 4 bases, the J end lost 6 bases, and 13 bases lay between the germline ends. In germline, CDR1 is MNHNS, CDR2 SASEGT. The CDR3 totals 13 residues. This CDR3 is CASSARQDSEQYF. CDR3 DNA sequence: TGTGCCAGCAGTGCCCGACAGGATTCCGAGCAGTACTTC.

In DNA, the CDR3 is TGTGCCAGCAGCCCTGTCGTGGGAGCCACCGAAGCTTTCTTT. Protein: CASSPVVGATEAFF. The chain couples TRBV3-1 to TRBJ1-1; D gene uncertain. The V end lost 4 bases, the J end lost 8 bases, and 17 bases lay between the germline ends. Germline values: CDR1 LGHDT, CDR2 YNNKEL (reference sequence). CDR3 size: 14 residues.

The CDR3 bases are TGTGCCAGCAGCTTAAGAGGGAAACTCGACAATGAGCAGTTCTTC. This sequence encodes CASSLRGKLDNEQFF. The V gene is TRBV7-2, the J gene TRBJ2-1; the D gene is possibly TRBD2 (5 bases). Trimming took 2 bases from V and 5 from J, leaving 13 bases between them. CDR3 length equals 15 residues. Germline V gives CDR1 SGHTA, CDR2 FQGNSA.

This chain's CDR3 is CASSPVGGGPVRIGELFF. The DNA for the CDR3 is TGTGCCAGCAGCCCAGTTGGGGGAGGGCCAGTTAGGATCGGGGAGCTGTTTTTT. The chain employs TRBV9 and TRBJ2-2, with 7 bases that match TRBD2. The V and J ends lost 4 bases and 7 bases, in that order; junction bases with no gene match: 19. CDR1 is SGDLS, CDR2 YYNGEE, per germline. The CDR3 contains 18 residues.

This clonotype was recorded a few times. Here the CDR3 DNA reads TGTGCCAGCAGTGACACGACTAGTACTTACAATGAGCAGTTCTTC. This gives the protein CASSDTTSTYNEQFF. The chain employs TRBV25-1 and TRBJ2-1; D may be TRBD2 (6 bases). Trimming took 3 bases from V and 4 from J, leaving 13 bases between them. The germline V gene encodes CDR1 MGHDK and CDR2 SYGVNS. This CDR3 spans 15 amino acids.

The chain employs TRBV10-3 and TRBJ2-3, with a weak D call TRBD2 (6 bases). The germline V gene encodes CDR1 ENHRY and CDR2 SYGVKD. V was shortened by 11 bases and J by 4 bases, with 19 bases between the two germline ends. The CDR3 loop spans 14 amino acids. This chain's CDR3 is CAVASGALPDTQYF. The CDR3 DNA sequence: TGTGCCGTAGCCTCGGGAGCCCTGCCAGATACGCAGTATTTT.

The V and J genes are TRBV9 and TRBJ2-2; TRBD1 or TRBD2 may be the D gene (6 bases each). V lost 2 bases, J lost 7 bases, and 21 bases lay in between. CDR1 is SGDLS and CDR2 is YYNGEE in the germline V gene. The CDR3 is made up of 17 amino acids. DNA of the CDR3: TGTGCCAGCAGCGTGGGACTTTCCGTGGAGGGGGACGGGGAGCTGTTTTTT. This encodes CASSVGLSVEGDGELFF.

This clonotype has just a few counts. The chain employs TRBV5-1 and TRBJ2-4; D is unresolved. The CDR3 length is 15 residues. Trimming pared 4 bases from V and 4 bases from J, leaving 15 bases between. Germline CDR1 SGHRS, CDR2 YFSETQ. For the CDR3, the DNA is TGCGCCAGCAGCAACGAAAAGGATAGAAAAAACATTCAGTACTTC. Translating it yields CASSNEKDRKNIQYF.